The 14 T cell receptor beta chains listed next were all sequenced from one sample in a study of CD8 T cells in ankylosing spondylitis. These TCRs' antigens remain unknown. Study-wide findings and caveats: One TCR beta motif, made up of roughly eight highly homologous variants, appeared characteristic of ankylosing spondylitis blood.

Via MiXCR, TCRdb re-called the 5' RACE reads, giving one row per CDR3 protein. This table holds about 440,000 distinct CDR3 sequences, 15% to 20% found once. Sequencing was done on a sample of blood, either unsorted or a sorted T cell fraction (not recorded which). All receptors come from a male donor with ankylosing spondylitis.

V is TRBV5-4 and J is TRBJ2-7, with 10 bases identical to TRBD1. Trimming at V came to 9 bases and at J to 0 bases, leaving 6 bases not matched to a gene. The CDR3 extends over 14 amino acids. Germline-derived CDR1 and CDR2 are SGHNT and YYREEE (reference sequence). Here the CDR3 reads CATTRTGGSYEQYF. CDR3 in DNA: TGTGCCACCACCCGGACAGGGGGCTCCTACGAGCAGTACTTC.

The chain joins TRBV12-3 or TRBV12-4 to TRBJ1-4, with D uncertain. The CDR3 consists of 12 residues. With 6 bases removed from V and 5 bases from J, the gap between germline ends came to 7 bases. The CDR3 sequence is CASRGENEKLFF. The CDR3 DNA is TGTGCCAGCAGGGGCGAGAATGAAAAACTGTTTTTT.

The genes are TRBV5-4 and TRBJ2-4; D uncertain. Trimming cost V 2 bases and J 9 bases, with 12 bases left between them. The CDR3 totals 13 residues. Germline assignment: CDR1 SGHNT and CDR2 YYREEE (reference sequence). The CDR3 reads CASSLRFQGIQYF. CDR3 nucleotides: TGTGCCAGCAGCTTAAGGTTTCAAGGCATTCAGTACTTC.

This clonotype was seen a handful of times. The CDR3 protein is CAISDRTSGSYEQYF. The CDR3 DNA is TGTGCCATCAGTGACCGGACTAGCGGGAGCTACGAGCAGTACTTC. The chain joins TRBV10-3 to TRBJ2-7; the match to TRBD2 covers 13 bases. The germline gives CDR1 ENHRY, CDR2 SYGVKD. V trimming: 3 bases; J trimming: 3 bases; junction bases outside the gene matches: 2. The CDR3 sequence is 15 residues long.

This rearrangement joins TRBV28 to TRBJ2-5, with D tentatively TRBD1 (6 bases). The CDR3 extends over 12 amino acids. Germline CDR1 reads MDHEN; CDR2 reads SYDVKM. Trimming removed 7 bases at V and 5 bases at J, with 11 bases between. CDR3 region: CASTRGWETQYF. The CDR3 bases are TGTGCCAGCACCAGGGGTTGGGAGACCCAGTACTTC.

This clonotype was picked up many times. The chain has TRBV7-2 and TRBJ1-1; D gene unclear. The ends were cut back, 5 bases at V and 9 bases at J, with 19 bases in the middle. Germline V lookup: CDR1 SGHTA, CDR2 FQGNSA. This CDR3 is 14 amino acids long. In DNA form, the CDR3 reads TGTGCCAGCAGCCCACTAGGCCCACAAAAGCAAGCTTTCTTT. Translating gives CASSPLGPQKQAFF.

The J gene is TRBJ1-1, the V gene TRBV18, with 7 bases lining up with TRBD1. CDR1 KGHSH and CDR2 LQKENI come from the germline V gene. V was pared by 0 bases and J by 6 bases, with 10 bases of the junction left unmatched. This CDR3 spans 16 amino acids. In DNA form, the CDR3 reads TGTGCCAGCTCACCACCGTCGGGCAGGGGGACTCCTGAAGCTTTCTTT. Protein product: CASSPPSGRGTPEAFF.

The sample holds a few counts of this clonotype. The rearrangement links TRBV5-1 to TRBJ2-2; the match to TRBD2 covers 8 bases. Looked up from germline, CDR1 is SGHRS and CDR2 is YFSETQ. Trimming removed 1 base from V and 3 bases from J; junction bases left unmatched: 2. CDR3 length: 15 residues. CDR3 loop: CASSLILADTGELFF. CDR3 nucleotide sequence: TGCGCCAGCAGCTTGATACTAGCGGACACCGGGGAGCTGTTTTTT. The variable domain in full, with the rest retrieved from reference TRBV5-1 and TRBJ2-2, is KAGVTQTPRYLIKTRGQQVTLSCSPISGHRSVSWYQQTPGQGLQFLFEYFSETQRNKGNFPGRFSGRQFSNSRSEMNVSTLELGDSALYLCASSLILADTGELFFGEGSRLTVL.

CDR3 nucleotides: TGTGCCAGCAGTGAATTAGGCGATCCGCCTGCGGAAAAACTGTTTTTT. Translation: CASSELGDPPAEKLFF. The rearrangement uses TRBV2 and TRBJ1-4; D uncertain. CDR3 size: 16 residues. V lost 2 bases and J lost 8, with 18 bases in between. Germline V CDR1 and CDR2: SNHLY, FYNNEI. The complete variable domain, with remaining parts taken from reference TRBV2 and TRBJ1-4, reads EPEVTQTPSHQVTQMGQEVILRCVPISNHLYFYWYRQILGQKVEFLVSFYNNEISEKSEIFDDQFSVERPDGSNFTLKIRSTKLEDSAMYFCASSELGDPPAEKLFFGSGTQLSVL.

This clonotype was counted at least ten times. This chain connects TRBV10-3 to TRBJ1-1; D possibly corresponds to TRBD1 (6 bases). Germline V gene data show CDR1 as ENHRY and CDR2 as SYGVKD. V was cut by 7 bases and J by 1 base, with 13 bases left in between. CDR3 length: 14 residues. The CDR3 coding sequence is TGTGCCATCACCACCCCAGGGGCGAACACTGAAGCTTTCTTT. Residues: CAITTPGANTEAFF.

This clonotype has a handful of counts. The CDR3 spells CASSQEGQRITDTQYF. CDR3 DNA sequence: TGTGCCAGCAGCCAAGAGGGACAAAGAATCACAGATACGCAGTATTTT. This chain uses TRBV3-1 with TRBJ2-3, with TRBD1 as a possible D gene (6 bases). V was trimmed by 0 bases and J by 2 bases, leaving 12 bases between them. Germline loops: CDR1 LGHDT, CDR2 YNNKEL (reference sequence). The CDR3 consists of 16 residues.

The CDR3 region has the DNA TGTGCCAGCAGTGAAGCGCGGCGGAACTATGGCTACACCTTC. Translated: CASSEARRNYGYTF. This chain joins TRBV6-1 and TRBJ1-2, with unresolved D. The CDR3 is 14 residues long. Germline-derived CDR1 and CDR2 are MNHNS and SASEGT. With 0 bases removed from V and 2 bases from J, the gap between germline ends came to 7 bases.

The rearrangement joins TRBV24-1 to TRBJ2-3, with 10 positions matching TRBD1. This CDR3 comprises 17 residues. The trim removed 5 bases at V and 2 bases at J, leaving 9 bases unmatched. CDR1 and CDR2 from the germline V gene are KGHDR and SFDVKD. DNA for the CDR3: TGTGCCACCAGTGGCCCAGGACAGGGGGACCACACAGATACGCAGTATTTT. It yields the protein CATSGPGQGDHTDTQYF.

The chain has TRBV29-1 and TRBJ2-3, with TRBD2 identical over 12 bases. Germline values: CDR1 SQVTM, CDR2 ANQGSEA. Trimming cost V 7 bases and J 3 bases; bases outside gene matches: 8. The CDR3 runs 15 residues. CDR3 protein: CSARTSGVITDTQYF. For the CDR3, the DNA is TGCAGCGCCAGGACTAGCGGGGTGATAACAGATACGCAGTATTTT.